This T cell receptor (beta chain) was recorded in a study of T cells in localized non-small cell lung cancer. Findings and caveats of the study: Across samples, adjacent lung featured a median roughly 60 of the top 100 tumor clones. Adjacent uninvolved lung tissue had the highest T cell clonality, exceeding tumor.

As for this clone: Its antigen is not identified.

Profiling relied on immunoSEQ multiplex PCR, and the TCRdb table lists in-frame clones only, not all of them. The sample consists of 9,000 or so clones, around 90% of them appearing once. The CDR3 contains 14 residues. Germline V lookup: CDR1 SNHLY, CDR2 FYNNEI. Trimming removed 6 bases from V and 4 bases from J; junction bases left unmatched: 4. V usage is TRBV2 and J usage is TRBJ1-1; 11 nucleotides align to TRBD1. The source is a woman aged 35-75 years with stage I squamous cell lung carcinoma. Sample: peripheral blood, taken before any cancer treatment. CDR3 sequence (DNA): TGTGCCAGCAGCCGGGACAGGGGGGGCACTGAAGCTTTCTTT. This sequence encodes CASSRDRGGTEAFF. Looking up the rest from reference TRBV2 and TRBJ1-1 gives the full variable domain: EPEVTQTPSHQVTQMGQEVILRCVPISNHLYFYWYRQILGQKVEFLVSFYNNEISEKSEIFDDQFSVERPDGSNFTLKIRSTKLEDSAMYFCASSRDRGGTEAFFGQGTRLTVV.